A single sample is the source of the 11 T cell receptor beta chains below, sequenced in a study of blood T cell repertoires in COVID-19. Profiled with immunoSEQ multiplex PCR; TCRdb holds only in-frame clones, not every one. The table shows approximately 130,000 clones, with 80% to 90% occurring only once. Sequenced material: peripheral blood. The source is a human donor in a cohort sampled during active COVID-19.

The chain uses TRBV7-9 and TRBJ2-3; D might be TRBD2 (5 bases). CDR1 and CDR2 from the germline V gene are SEHNR and FQNEAQ (reference sequence). V shed 1 base and J shed 6 bases, with 5 bases lying between them. This CDR3 has 12 residues. This CDR3 is CASSLVADTQYF. The CDR3 DNA reads TGTGCCAGCAGCTTAGTAGCGGATACGCAGTATTTT.

The chain has TRBV7-2 and TRBJ2-5, with D possibly TRBD1 on 6 matching bases. The CDR3 contains 15 residues. V gave up 0 bases and J gave up 4 bases, with 12 bases separating them. CDR1 is SGHTA and CDR2 is FQGNSA in the germline V gene. The CDR3 loop reads CASSLAARGVETQYF. In DNA form, the CDR3 reads TGTGCCAGCAGCTTAGCGGCCAGGGGTGTAGAGACCCAGTACTTC.

The V gene is TRBV6-4, the J gene TRBJ2-3; a possible D gene is TRBD2 (6 bases). The CDR3 runs 15 residues. Germline V gene data show CDR1 as MRHNA and CDR2 as SNTAGT. V gave up 3 bases and J gave up 4 bases, with 14 bases separating them. CDR3 protein: CASSDEPGGPDTQYF. CDR3 DNA: TGTGCCAGCAGTGATGAGCCCGGGGGTCCAGATACGCAGTATTTT.

The gene calls are TRBV7-7 and TRBJ2-3, with TRBD2 matching over 8 bases. From germline, CDR1 is SSHAT and CDR2 FNYEAQ (reference sequence). J lost 2 bases, V lost 1 base, and 14 bases had no gene match. There are 19 residues in the CDR3. The CDR3 DNA reads as TGTGCCAGCAGCTTAGTGGGTATCGCCAAGCGGGGGCCCACAGATACGCAGTATTTT. Translation gives CASSLVGIAKRGPTDTQYF.

J is TRBJ2-1 and V is TRBV5-1; possible D gene TRBD2, 5 bases. Germline lookup yields CDR1 SGHRS and CDR2 YFSETQ. V lost 3 bases to trimming and J lost 9 bases, with 19 bases between them. CDR3 length: 15 residues. For the CDR3, the DNA is TGCGCCAGCAGCTCTACAGCGGCCCCCTGGGGTGAGCAGTTCTTC. The encoded protein is CASSSTAAPWGEQFF.

The V gene is TRBV19, the J gene TRBJ2-6; tentative D call: TRBD1 (6 bases). The germline V gene has CDR1 LNHDA and CDR2 SQIVND (reference sequence). V shed 4 bases and J shed 0 bases, with 10 bases lying between them. The CDR3 is 16 residues long. The CDR3 sequence: CASSTEQGSGANVLTF. In DNA form, the CDR3 reads TGTGCCAGTAGTACCGAACAGGGCTCTGGGGCCAACGTCCTGACTTTC.

This clone was picked up one time. The chain combines TRBV5-1 with TRBJ1-6; the D is unclear. Germline CDR1 is SGHRS and CDR2 is YFSETQ. This CDR3 is 14 amino acids long. Trimming took 0 bases from V and 6 from J, leaving 7 bases between them. The CDR3 is CASSLGQINSPLHF. As DNA, the CDR3 is TGCGCCAGCAGCTTGGGTCAGATTAATTCACCCCTCCACTTT.

V gene TRBV10-1 combines with J gene TRBJ2-1, with D maybe TRBD1 (6 bases). V lost 2 bases and J 7 bases, leaving 9 bases between the germline ends. The CDR3 loop spans 13 amino acids. Germline V gene data show CDR1 as WNHNN and CDR2 as SYGVQD (reference sequence). CDR3 sequence: CASSEGQRNEQFF. As DNA, the CDR3 is TGCGCCAGCAGTGAGGGACAGCGGAATGAGCAGTTCTTC.

The chain recombines TRBV6-5 with TRBJ2-7, with D maybe TRBD1 (6 bases). There are 12 residues in the CDR3. The ends were cut back, 11 bases at V and 2 bases at J, with 13 bases in the middle. CDR1 and CDR2 (germline): MNHEY, SVGAGI. CDR3 nucleotides: TGTGCCTCCAAAACAGGGCCCTACGAGCAGTACTTC. Translated, it gives CASKTGPYEQYF.

The V gene is TRBV7-9, the J gene TRBJ2-3; D is possibly TRBD2 (5 bases). From germline, CDR1 is SEHNR and CDR2 FQNEAQ (reference sequence). With 4 bases removed from V and 2 bases from J, the gap between germline ends came to 7 bases. The CDR3 spans 13 residues. CDR3 nucleotide sequence: TGTGCCAGCAGCTGGGAGTCCACAGATACGCAGTATTTT. This codes for CASSWESTDTQYF.

The chain combines TRBV6-5 with TRBJ2-7, with a weak D call TRBD1 (5 bases). This CDR3 contains 15 residues. The germline V gene has CDR1 MNHEY and CDR2 SVGAGI. The V and J ends lost 4 bases and 0 bases respectively, with 13 bases between them. The CDR3 coding sequence is TGTGCCAGCAGTTTCGCGGCAGGGCCCTCCTACGAGCAGTACTTC. Its translation is CASSFAAGPSYEQYF.